Listed here are 3 T cell receptor beta chains from one sample, sequenced in a study of Ad26.COV2.S vaccination and SARS-CoV-2 variants. Treatment indicated: roughly 19 received Ad26.COV2.S at low or high dose, single or two shots; several received placebo; per-sample allocation not given. The samples were gathered on day 63 after the first injection of vaccine or placebo. Clones were sequenced by immunoSEQ multiplex PCR, and TCRdb holds only the in-frame ones, with some missing. The sample has 440,000 or so clones, about nine tenths seen once. This specimen consisted of peripheral blood, obtained in a trial of Ad26.COV2.S vaccine versus placebo. These receptors came from a person between 18 and 59 years old who received the Ad26.COV2.S COVID-19 vaccine or a placebo.

This clone occurred once. This rearrangement joins TRBV11-2 to TRBJ2-7, with 11 nucleotides matching TRBD2. Germline CDR1 and CDR2: SGHAT and FQNNGV. This CDR3 has 15 residues. J gave up 4 bases and V 4 bases, and 6 bases lay outside the gene matches. DNA of the CDR3: TGTGCCAGCAGCTATCTGACTAGCGGGACGTACGAGCAGTACTTC. It specifies CASSYLTSGTYEQYF.

CDR3 bases: TGTGCCAGCAGCTTGGGACTAGCGGACTCCTACGAGCAGTACTTC. Its translation: CASSLGLADSYEQYF. The chain combines TRBV7-2 with TRBJ2-7; TRBD2 agrees at 11 bases. CDR1 and CDR2 from the germline V gene are SGHTA and FQGNSA. The ends lost 3 bases at V and 0 bases at J; junction bases unmatched: 1. This CDR3 region has 15 residues.

This sequence joins TRBV19 and TRBJ2-7, with D unresolved. V was trimmed by 6 bases and J by 3 bases, leaving 15 bases between them. This CDR3 has 14 residues. CDR1 and CDR2 (germline): LNHDA, SQIVND (reference sequence). The CDR3 bases are TGTGCCAGTAGCCGCAGTGGGTCTGGCTACGAGCAGTACTTC. Protein sequence: CASSRSGSGYEQYF. Looking up the rest from reference TRBV19 and TRBJ2-7 gives the full variable domain: DGGITQSPKYLFRKEGQNVTLSCEQNLNHDAMYWYRQDPGQGLRLIYYSQIVNDFQKGDIAEGYSVSREKKESFPLTVTSAQKNPTAFYLCASSRSGSGYEQYFGPGTRLTVT.